The 12 T cell receptor beta chains below all came from one sample that was sequenced in a study of tumor-infiltrating lymphocytes in primary liver carcinoma. Out of unsorted whole blood came the blood RNA, and germline DNA was extracted as well. TCR beta cDNA came from around 0.5 ug total RNA, primed with a constant-region primer. Library construction for TCR beta comprised three nested multiplex PCR rounds performed with slightly modified ARM-PCR. TRBV1-TRBV30 forward primers paired with a C-beta reverse primer were used in the first two PCR rounds, which ran roughly 9 cycles each. TCRdb recomputed calls from the multiplex PCR reads with MiXCR, one row per CDR3 protein. The data hold about 310,000 distinct CDR3 sequences, with roughly 60% observed a single time. Source material: peripheral blood. All receptors derive from a woman younger than 45 with primary liver carcinoma and hepatitis B virus infection.

This clonotype was picked up one time. The J gene is TRBJ2-5, the V gene TRBV7-8; 12 positions match TRBD2. After removal of 3 bases from V and 7 bases from J, the junction contained 9 bases not matched to a gene. The CDR3 extends over 16 amino acids. Germline V gene lookup returns CDR1 SGHVS and CDR2 FQNEAQ. CDR3 DNA: TGTGCCAGCAGCTTTTCTAGCGGGAGGGCCGGAGGGACCCAGTACTTC. This encodes CASSFSSGRAGGTQYF.

This chain connects TRBV5-1 to TRBJ2-1; D perhaps matches TRBD1 (6 bases). Trimming took off 1 base at V and 7 bases at J, with 12 bases between the two ends. CDR1 is SGHRS, CDR2 YFSETQ, per germline. The CDR3 sequence is 14 residues long. The DNA for the CDR3 is TGCGCCAGCAGCTTGCAGGGGATTGGGAATGAGCAGTTCTTC. Protein product: CASSLQGIGNEQFF.

The chain couples TRBV6-5 to TRBJ2-3; D possibly corresponds to TRBD1 (6 bases). V was clipped by 2 bases and J by 2 bases, with 11 bases between them. This CDR3 comprises 15 residues. Germline CDR1 MNHEY, CDR2 SVGAGI. Written as DNA, the CDR3 is TGTGCCAGCAGTTACAACGACAGGAACACAGATACGCAGTATTTT. Translated, it gives CASSYNDRNTDTQYF.

This clonotype has a count of ten or more. DNA for the CDR3: TGTGCCAGCAGCTCCCCGCCTAGTAAGGAGACCCAGTACTTC. Amino acid sequence: CASSSPPSKETQYF. The gene calls are TRBV6-1 and TRBJ2-5, with D hard to call. Trimming shortened V by 6 bases and J by 5 bases, and 16 bases separated the two germline ends. The length of the CDR3 is 14 residues. The germline gives CDR1 MNHNS, CDR2 SASEGT.

The table lists this clonotype with a few counts. The chain combines TRBV6-5 with TRBJ1-1, with a tentative D call TRBD1 (5 bases). Germline loops: CDR1 MNHEY, CDR2 SVGAGI. V shed 4 bases and J shed 6 bases, with 15 bases lying between them. The CDR3 sequence is 14 residues long. Here the CDR3 DNA reads TGTGCCAGCAGTTCCCCGGGGGGTTGGGCTGAAGCTTTCTTT. Protein: CASSSPGGWAEAFF.

This clonotype was observed a single time. A much larger clonotype is one base distant, so this may be a read error. The chain recombines TRBV29-1 with TRBJ2-1; 8 nucleotides align to TRBD2. The CDR3 is 15 residues long. Trimming removed 4 bases from V and 8 bases from J; junction bases left unmatched: 13. Germline CDR1 and CDR2: SQVTM and ANQGSEA. This chain's CDR3 is CSVAQAGVGVDEQFF. CDR3 nucleotides: TGCAGCGTTGCTCAAGCGGGAGTAGGGGTTGATGAGCAGTTCTTC.

In the case of this clonotype: A much larger clone lies one base from this, so it may be a read error. The chain links TRBV14 to TRBJ1-4, with TRBD1 matching over 7 bases. CDR1 is SGHDN and CDR2 is FVKESK in the germline V gene. The CDR3 runs to 15 residues. The DNA for the CDR3 is TGTGCCAGCAACCAATTGACAGGGTCGGTGGAAAAACTGTTTTTT. It codes for CASNQLTGSVEKLFF.

The table lists this clonotype with many counts. This chain connects TRBV10-1 to TRBJ2-5; tentatively, D is TRBD1 (5 bases). Between the trimmed V and J ends, which lost 4 bases and 2 bases, there was a span of 8 bases. This CDR3 contains 13 residues. Germline values: CDR1 WNHNN, CDR2 SYGVQD (reference sequence). CDR3 nucleotide sequence: TGCGCCAGCAGTGTGGACACGCAAGAGACCCAGTACTTC. Translating it yields CASSVDTQETQYF.

The chain links TRBV29-1 to TRBJ2-7; 11 bases match TRBD1. The trim removed 7 bases at V and 0 bases at J, leaving 11 bases unmatched. This CDR3 comprises 16 residues. Germline CDR1 is SQVTM and CDR2 is ANQGSEA. CDR3 amino acids: CSAGQGGSLSSYEQYF. CDR3 nucleotide sequence: TGCAGCGCGGGACAGGGGGGCTCTCTTAGCTCCTACGAGCAGTACTTC.

About this clonotype: A read error may explain this, as a much larger clone is one base away. Here the CDR3 reads CASSQGVGTETFF. CDR3 sequence (DNA): TGCGCCAGCAGCCAAGGGGTGGGCACTGAAACTTTCTTT. The chain recombines TRBV4-1 with TRBJ1-1; unclear D gene. Germline CDR1 is MGHRA and CDR2 is YSYEKL. The CDR3 covers 13 residues.

Worth noting for this clonotype: The CDR3 does not close with the conserved phenylalanine or tryptophan, likely indicating a read error. The limits of the CDR3 on the DNA are not certain, so only TCRdb's listed CDR3 is given. This chain links TRBV11-2 with TRBJ2-7. Germline V gives CDR1 SGHAT, CDR2 FQNNGV. Including both end residues, the CDR3 is 11 amino acids long. CDR3 residues: CTSSVSYEQNY.

The chain carries TRBV11-2 and TRBJ2-5; D not certain. Germline V gene data show CDR1 as SGHAT and CDR2 as FQNNGV. CDR3 length: 15 amino acids. V was shortened by 5 bases and J by 4 bases, with 17 bases between the two germline ends. In DNA form, the CDR3 reads TGTGCCAGCAGCCCCGTCGGGCTAGTCCCAGAGACCCAGTACTTC. This gives the protein CASSPVGLVPETQYF.